The rows below give T cell receptor beta chains drawn from one sample of a study of blood T cell repertoires in COVID-19. Profiling relied on immunoSEQ multiplex PCR, and the TCRdb table lists in-frame clones only, not all of them. The repertoire includes about 120,000 clones, 72% of them detected once, and under 10% sits in the top ten. The sample consisted of peripheral blood. These receptors were collected from a woman between 55 and 75 years old with acute or convalescent COVID-19. CDR3s include the opening cysteine and the closing phenylalanine or tryptophan. The order of the fields is D gene, V gene, clone size, J gene, CDR3 protein, CDR3 DNA. D genes are given only for firm matches. Where a row states a size, it is once, few, many or the class of an expanded clone; other rows omit it.

D gene: NA; V gene: TRBV6-6; clone size: NA; J gene: TRBJ1-4; CDR3 protein: CASSSYREGEKLFF; CDR3 DNA: TGTGCCAGCAGTTCATACAGGGAGGGCGAAAAACTGTTTTTT
D gene: TRBD1; V gene: TRBV11-2; clone size: NA; J gene: TRBJ2-7; CDR3 protein: CASTREGTGVYEQYF; CDR3 DNA: TGTGCCAGCACCAGAGAGGGGACAGGGGTCTACGAGCAGTACTTC
D gene: TRBD1; V gene: TRBV5-1; clone size: NA; J gene: TRBJ2-4; CDR3 protein: CASSLVTGGLPKNIQYF; CDR3 DNA: TGCGCCAGCAGCTTGGTGACAGGGGGTCTACCCAAAAACATTCAGTACTTC
D gene: TRBD1; V gene: TRBV24-1; clone size: few; J gene: TRBJ2-3; CDR3 protein: CATSDSPGGVQYF; CDR3 DNA: TGTGCCACCAGTGACTCCCCAGGGGGTGTGCAGTATTTT
D gene: TRBD2; V gene: TRBV7-9; clone size: few; J gene: TRBJ2-1; CDR3 protein: CASQGLAGASRVNEQFF; CDR3 DNA: TGTGCCAGCCAAGGACTAGCGGGGGCCTCGCGGGTCAATGAGCAGTTCTTC
D gene: NA; V gene: TRBV28; clone size: NA; J gene: TRBJ1-1; CDR3 protein: CASSLRGGMNTEAFF; CDR3 DNA: TGTGCCAGCAGTTTGCGGGGGGGTATGAACACTGAAGCTTTCTTT
D gene: TRBD1; V gene: TRBV4-2; clone size: NA; J gene: TRBJ1-1; CDR3 protein: CASSMKGTDTEAFF; CDR3 DNA: TGTGCCAGCAGCATGAAGGGGACAGACACTGAAGCTTTCTTT
D gene: NA; V gene: TRBV19; clone size: NA; J gene: TRBJ2-6; CDR3 protein: CASSIAGVRSGANVLTF; CDR3 DNA: TGTGCCAGTAGTATAGCAGGGGTTCGCTCTGGGGCCAACGTCCTGACTTTC
D gene: TRBD1; V gene: TRBV19; clone size: NA; J gene: TRBJ1-2; CDR3 protein: CASSEGATPNYGYTF; CDR3 DNA: TGTGCCAGTAGTGAGGGGGCGACGCCTAACTATGGCTACACCTTC
D gene: NA; V gene: TRBV29-1; clone size: few; J gene: TRBJ1-5; CDR3 protein: CSVVGRDFGAQHF; CDR3 DNA: TGCAGCGTTGTCGGCCGGGACTTCGGGGCCCAGCATTTT
D gene: NA; V gene: TRBV28; clone size: NA; J gene: TRBJ2-3; CDR3 protein: CASAALTRTDTQYF; CDR3 DNA: TGTGCCAGCGCAGCGCTGACTCGCACAGATACGCAGTATTTT
D gene: TRBD1; V gene: TRBV28; clone size: few; J gene: TRBJ2-3; CDR3 protein: CASRSGTVVGDTQYF; CDR3 DNA: TGTGCCAGCCGATCCGGGACAGTGGTCGGGGATACGCAGTATTTT
D gene: NA; V gene: TRBV27; clone size: once; J gene: TRBJ1-1; CDR3 protein: CASSLSVTDTEAFF; CDR3 DNA: TGTGCCAGCAGTTTATCGGTGACAGACACTGAAGCTTTCTTT
D gene: NA; V gene: TRBV2; clone size: NA; J gene: TRBJ2-3; CDR3 protein: CASSTLPGHITSTDTQYF; CDR3 DNA: TGTGCCAGCAGTACTCTCCCAGGGCATATAACTAGCACAGATACGCAGTATTTT
D gene: NA; V gene: TRBV7-3; clone size: once; J gene: TRBJ2-2; CDR3 protein: CASALGGTGELFF; CDR3 DNA: TGTGCCAGCGCTTTGGGGGGCACCGGGGAGCTGTTTTTT
D gene: TRBD2; V gene: TRBV7-2; clone size: NA; J gene: TRBJ2-7; CDR3 protein: CASRPGGVYEQYF; CDR3 DNA: TGTGCCAGCAGGCCCGGGGGGGTCTACGAGCAGTACTTC
D gene: NA; V gene: TRBV9; clone size: NA; J gene: TRBJ1-1; CDR3 protein: CASTVGAGNTEAFF; CDR3 DNA: TGTGCCAGCACGGTTGGGGCTGGGAACACTGAAGCTTTCTTT
D gene: NA; V gene: TRBV12-3/TRBV12-4; clone size: NA; J gene: TRBJ2-7; CDR3 protein: CASSPGTYEQYF; CDR3 DNA: TGTGCCAGCAGTCCGGGAACTTACGAGCAGTACTTC
D gene: NA; V gene: TRBV19; clone size: few; J gene: TRBJ2-4; CDR3 protein: CASSISPTIAKNIQYF; CDR3 DNA: TGTGCCAGTAGTATCAGCCCTACTATAGCCAAAAACATTCAGTACTTC
D gene: NA; V gene: TRBV6-5; clone size: NA; J gene: TRBJ2-2; CDR3 protein: CASHELTGELFF; CDR3 DNA: TGTGCCAGCCACGAACTCACCGGGGAGCTGTTTTTT
D gene: NA; V gene: TRBV6-4; clone size: NA; J gene: TRBJ2-1; CDR3 protein: CASSDQGGNEQFF; CDR3 DNA: TGTGCCAGCAGTGATCAGGGGGGCAATGAGCAGTTCTTC
D gene: NA; V gene: TRBV9; clone size: NA; J gene: TRBJ1-3; CDR3 protein: CASSVEIGVSGNTIYF; CDR3 DNA: TGTGCCAGCAGCGTAGAGATAGGAGTTTCTGGAAACACCATATATTTT
D gene: NA; V gene: TRBV10-3; clone size: NA; J gene: TRBJ1-5; CDR3 protein: CAISETGNSNQPQHF; CDR3 DNA: TGTGCCATCAGTGAGACGGGAAATAGCAATCAGCCCCAGCATTTT
D gene: NA; V gene: TRBV5-1; clone size: NA; J gene: TRBJ1-4; CDR3 protein: CASSTAGGVGGKLFF; CDR3 DNA: TGCGCCAGCAGCACCGCCGGGGGGGTCGGCGGAAAACTGTTTTTT
D gene: TRBD1; V gene: TRBV7-2; clone size: NA; J gene: TRBJ2-7; CDR3 protein: CASSFQGTGFYEQYF; CDR3 DNA: TGTGCCAGCAGCTTTCAAGGGACAGGGTTCTACGAGCAGTACTTC
D gene: NA; V gene: TRBV9; clone size: many; J gene: TRBJ1-2; CDR3 protein: CASSAAGFTGYTF; CDR3 DNA: TGTGCCAGCAGCGCAGCAGGGTTTACTGGCTACACCTTC
D gene: NA; V gene: TRBV6-2/TRBV6-3; clone size: few; J gene: TRBJ1-1; CDR3 protein: CASSYSVVSGEAFF; CDR3 DNA: TGTGCCAGCAGTTACTCAGTGGTTAGCGGTGAAGCTTTCTTT
D gene: NA; V gene: TRBV6-6; clone size: NA; J gene: TRBJ1-1; CDR3 protein: CASSYHRENTEAFF; CDR3 DNA: TGTGCCAGCAGTTACCACAGGGAGAACACTGAAGCTTTCTTT
D gene: NA; V gene: TRBV9; clone size: NA; J gene: TRBJ1-4; CDR3 protein: CASSFGVTNEKLFF; CDR3 DNA: TGTGCCAGCAGCTTCGGAGTAACTAATGAAAAACTGTTTTTT
D gene: NA; V gene: TRBV6-6; clone size: NA; J gene: TRBJ1-6; CDR3 protein: CASSYQGSGFSPLHF; CDR3 DNA: TGTGCCAGCAGTTATCAAGGGAGCGGATTCTCACCCCTCCACTTT
D gene: NA; V gene: TRBV5-1; clone size: NA; J gene: TRBJ2-2; CDR3 protein: CASSTGLLHGELFF; CDR3 DNA: TGCGCCAGCAGCACGGGGTTGTTGCACGGGGAGCTGTTTTTT
D gene: TRBD1; V gene: TRBV2; clone size: NA; J gene: TRBJ1-5; CDR3 protein: CASRRGTDQPQHF; CDR3 DNA: TGTGCCAGCAGGAGGGGGACAGATCAGCCCCAGCATTTT
D gene: NA; V gene: TRBV21-1; clone size: NA; J gene: TRBJ1-6; CDR3 protein: CASAGTSLNSPLHF; CDR3 DNA: TGTGCCAGCGCAGGTACGTCCCTTAATTCACCCCTCCACTTT
D gene: NA; V gene: TRBV12-3/TRBV12-4; clone size: NA; J gene: TRBJ2-7; CDR3 protein: CASSPSGGYEQYF; CDR3 DNA: TGTGCCAGCAGCCCTAGTGGCGGGTACGAGCAGTACTTC
D gene: NA; V gene: TRBV21-1; clone size: NA; J gene: TRBJ1-6; CDR3 protein: CASSSRVFDSPLHF; CDR3 DNA: TGTGCCAGCAGCAGCAGGGTATTCGATTCACCCCTCCACTTT
D gene: TRBD1; V gene: TRBV11-2; clone size: NA; J gene: TRBJ2-2; CDR3 protein: CASSLGTGGGTGELFF; CDR3 DNA: TGTGCCAGCAGCTTAGGGACAGGGGGCGGTACCGGGGAGCTGTTTTTT
D gene: TRBD1; V gene: TRBV5-8; clone size: NA; J gene: TRBJ2-7; CDR3 protein: CASSPTGGSYEQYF; CDR3 DNA: TGTGCCAGCAGCCCGACAGGGGGCAGCTACGAGCAGTACTTC
D gene: TRBD1; V gene: TRBV7-9; clone size: NA; J gene: TRBJ2-3; CDR3 protein: CASSRQGDTQYF; CDR3 DNA: TGTGCCAGCAGCCGACAGGGAGATACGCAGTATTTT
D gene: TRBD1; V gene: TRBV7-6; clone size: few; J gene: TRBJ1-2; CDR3 protein: CASSPAGGGYGYTF; CDR3 DNA: TGTGCCAGCAGCCCGGCAGGGGGCGGCTATGGCTACACCTTC
D gene: NA; V gene: TRBV6-5; clone size: NA; J gene: TRBJ1-5; CDR3 protein: CASTLLVRSNQPQHF; CDR3 DNA: TGTGCCAGCACCTTACTAGTACGGAGCAATCAGCCCCAGCATTTT
D gene: TRBD2; V gene: TRBV7-8; clone size: NA; J gene: TRBJ2-2; CDR3 protein: CASSLGRGGVTGELFF; CDR3 DNA: TGTGCCAGCAGCTTAGGTCGCGGGGGAGTAACCGGGGAGCTGTTTTTT
D gene: NA; V gene: TRBV7-3; clone size: NA; J gene: TRBJ2-2; CDR3 protein: CASSQRDFLNTGELFF; CDR3 DNA: TGTGCCAGCAGCCAGAGGGACTTTCTGAACACCGGGGAGCTGTTTTTT
D gene: TRBD2; V gene: TRBV28; clone size: NA; J gene: TRBJ2-5; CDR3 protein: CASRMTSGGGETQYF; CDR3 DNA: TGTGCCAGCAGAATGACTAGCGGGGGAGGAGAGACCCAGTACTTC
D gene: NA; V gene: TRBV13; clone size: NA; J gene: TRBJ2-3; CDR3 protein: CASSFRGGAADTQYF; CDR3 DNA: TGTGCCAGCAGCTTTCGAGGGGGGGCCGCGGATACGCAGTATTTT
D gene: TRBD1; V gene: TRBV6-5; clone size: NA; J gene: TRBJ1-5; CDR3 protein: CASSDRADQPQHF; CDR3 DNA: TGTGCCAGTTCGGACAGGGCTGATCAGCCCCAGCATTTT
D gene: TRBD1; V gene: TRBV5-8; clone size: few; J gene: TRBJ1-2; CDR3 protein: CASSDRDSNGYTF; CDR3 DNA: TGTGCCAGCAGCGACCGGGACAGTAATGGCTACACCTTC
D gene: TRBD1; V gene: TRBV7-2; clone size: NA; J gene: TRBJ2-7; CDR3 protein: CASSTKGAGGYEQYF; CDR3 DNA: TGTGCCAGCAGCACTAAGGGGGCAGGGGGCTACGAGCAGTACTTC
D gene: NA; V gene: TRBV6-2/TRBV6-3; clone size: few; J gene: TRBJ2-2; CDR3 protein: CASSYKGRKIPGELFF; CDR3 DNA: TGTGCCAGCAGTTACAAGGGGCGAAAAATCCCCGGGGAGCTGTTTTTT
D gene: TRBD2; V gene: TRBV3-1/TRBV3-2; clone size: NA; J gene: TRBJ2-5; CDR3 protein: CASSRPRLAAQETQYF; CDR3 DNA: TGTGCCAGCAGCCGGCCCCGACTAGCGGCCCAAGAGACCCAGTACTTC